Listed here are 28 T cell receptor beta chains from one sample, sequenced in a study of T cell changes during pregnancy in multiple sclerosis. The repertoire was sequenced with immunoSEQ multiplex PCR; TCRdb's copy has only in-frame clones and lacks some. This sample carries tens of thousands of clones, approximately 95% of them seen once, and the ten largest clones take roughly 0.14%. Sequencing was performed on CD4+ T cells from peripheral blood mononuclear cells, taken after pregnancy. The source is a female donor with multiple sclerosis, enrolled in a pregnancy study.

V and J are TRBV5-4 and TRBJ1-2; 8 bases match TRBD1. The CDR3 has 13 amino acids. Germline loops: CDR1 SGHNT, CDR2 YYREEE (reference sequence). J lost 8 bases, V lost 0 bases, and 3 bases had no gene match. The CDR3 DNA reads TGTGCCAGCAGCTTGGCAGGGGGCAGGGGCTACACCTTC. It is translated as CASSLAGGRGYTF.

The chain recombines TRBV5-4 with TRBJ1-1; D might be TRBD1 (6 bases). The CDR3 length is 13 residues. The germline CDR1 and CDR2 sequences are SGHNT and YYREEE (reference sequence). Deletions cut 9 bases from V and 6 bases from J, with 18 bases between. The DNA of the CDR3 is TGTGCCACCCGCGGGCGGGGGGCGGCTGAAGCTTTCTTT. This encodes CATRGRGAAEAFF.

The V and J genes are TRBV6-1 and TRBJ1-5; the D gene is possibly TRBD1 (6 bases). With 8 bases removed from V and 4 bases from J, the gap between germline ends came to 18 bases. The CDR3 runs to 15 residues. The germline gives CDR1 MNHNS, CDR2 SASEGT. CDR3 protein: CASRLNRAENQPQHF. CDR3 coding DNA: TGTGCCAGCCGACTAAACAGGGCCGAGAATCAGCCCCAGCATTTT.

DNA of the CDR3: TGTGCCAGCTCACCGGACAGTCCCTCCTACAATGAGCAGTTCTTC. This translates into CASSPDSPSYNEQFF. The rearrangement joins TRBV18 to TRBJ2-1, with a tentative D call TRBD1 (6 bases). The germline gives CDR1 KGHSH, CDR2 LQKENI. This CDR3 has 15 residues. Trimming removed 3 bases from V and 0 bases from J, with 9 bases in between.

This rearrangement joins TRBV27 to TRBJ2-7; perhaps TRBD2 as D (6 bases). Trimming stripped 10 bases from V and 1 base from J, with 17 bases between. CDR3 length: 14 residues. Germline V CDR1 and CDR2: MNHEY, SMNVEV (reference sequence). The CDR3 DNA follows: TGTGCCACCCTACGGTGGGAGGTGTCCTACGAGCAGTACTTC. Amino acid sequence: CATLRWEVSYEQYF.

This chain joins TRBV25-1 and TRBJ2-2; the D gene is possibly TRBD2 (6 bases). This CDR3 has 12 residues. Germline assignment: CDR1 MGHDK and CDR2 SYGVNS. Trimming removed 8 bases at V and 4 bases at J, with 8 bases between. The CDR3 nucleotides read TGTGCCAGCCTGCGGGGCACCGGGGAGCTGTTTTTT. Its protein is CASLRGTGELFF. Filled out from reference TRBV25-1 and TRBJ2-2, the complete variable domain reads EADIYQTPRYLVIGTGKKITLECSQTMGHDKMYWYQQDPGMELHLIHYSYGVNSTEKGDLSSESTVSRIRTEHFPLTLESARPSHTSQYLCASLRGTGELFFGEGSRLTVL.

The rearrangement uses TRBV5-1 and TRBJ1-1, with TRBD1 matching over 7 bases. Germline lookup yields CDR1 SGHRS and CDR2 YFSETQ. The J segment lost 4 bases and the V segment lost 3 bases, leaving 6 bases of the junction unmatched. The CDR3 has 14 amino acids. The CDR3 bases are TGCGCCAGCAGCTCGGGACAGATCCCCACTGAAGCTTTCTTT. It specifies CASSSGQIPTEAFF.

The chain links TRBV28 to TRBJ2-7; D unclear. With 5 bases removed from V and 0 bases from J, the gap between germline ends came to 5 bases. CDR1 and CDR2 (germline): MDHEN, SYDVKM. The CDR3 consists of 12 residues. DNA of the CDR3: TGTGCCAGCAGTCCCCACTCCTACGAGCAGTACTTC. It yields the protein CASSPHSYEQYF. Full variable domain (missing parts from reference TRBV28 and TRBJ2-7): DVKVTQSSRYLVKRTGEKVFLECVQDMDHENMFWYRQDPGLGLRLIYFSYDVKMKEKGDIPEGYSVSREKKERFSLILESASTNQTSMYLCASSPHSYEQYFGPGTRLTVT.

The rearrangement uses TRBV5-1 and TRBJ1-1; D remains unclear. Germline values: CDR1 SGHRS, CDR2 YFSETQ. V lost 3 bases, J lost 0 bases, and 6 bases lay in between. The CDR3 is made up of 13 amino acids. The CDR3: CASSSEVNTEAFF. CDR3 DNA: TGCGCCAGCAGCTCTGAGGTGAACACTGAAGCTTTCTTT.

The chain recombines TRBV5-1 with TRBJ2-1; the D gene is possibly TRBD1 (5 bases). The CDR3 runs to 15 residues. Looked up from germline, CDR1 is SGHRS and CDR2 is YFSETQ. V was pared by 0 bases and J by 0 bases, with 7 bases between. CDR3 protein: CASSLGQGSYNEQFF. The CDR3 DNA follows: TGCGCCAGCAGCTTGGGGCAGGGCTCCTACAATGAGCAGTTCTTC. Combining the CDR3 with reference TRBV5-1 and TRBJ2-1 gives the whole variable domain KAGVTQTPRYLIKTRGQQVTLSCSPISGHRSVSWYQQTPGQGLQFLFEYFSETQRNKGNFPGRFSGRQFSNSRSEMNVSTLELGDSALYLCASSLGQGSYNEQFFGPGTRLTVL.

The CDR3 coding sequence is TGCGCCAGCAGCCAAGCGGGGACAGTTCGCACTGAAGCTTTCTTT. This translates into CASSQAGTVRTEAFF. The chain is built from TRBV4-1 and TRBJ1-1; 7 bases fit TRBD1. Germline trimming cut 1 base from V and 4 bases from J; bases unmatched to any gene: 6. In germline, CDR1 is MGHRA, CDR2 YSYEKL. The CDR3 has 15 residues.

The chain joins TRBV27 to TRBJ2-5, with 9 bases matching TRBD2. The length of the CDR3 is 15 residues. J lost 11 bases, V lost 1 base, and 11 bases had no gene match. CDR1 MNHEY and CDR2 SMNVEV come from the germline V gene (reference sequence). CDR3: CASSLWAGGLGEQYF. As DNA, the CDR3 is TGTGCCAGCAGTTTATGGGCGGGAGGGCTGGGGGAGCAGTACTTC.

This chain uses TRBV27 with TRBJ2-5; 9 bases agree with TRBD1. Germline CDR1 is MNHEY and CDR2 is SMNVEV (reference sequence). This CDR3 region has 14 residues. The V and J ends lost 6 bases and 5 bases, in that order; junction bases with no gene match: 7. Here the CDR3 reads CASSTQGARETQYF. The CDR3 DNA reads TGTGCCAGCAGCACACAGGGGGCTCGGGAGACCCAGTACTTC.

This clone was seen just once. CDR3 in DNA: TGTGCCACCGGCGAGGGAATGAAAAACATTCAGTACTTC. It is translated as CATGEGMKNIQYF. V and J are TRBV6-1 and TRBJ2-4, with a weak D call TRBD2 (5 bases). Germline loops: CDR1 MNHNS, CDR2 SASEGT. Trimming cost V 10 bases and J 4 bases, with 14 bases left between them. This CDR3 is built from 13 residues.

The V gene is TRBV19, the J gene TRBJ2-4; 7 bases fit TRBD1. Per the germline V gene, CDR1 is LNHDA and CDR2 is SQIVND (reference sequence). The CDR3 length is 14 residues. The trim removed 6 bases at V and 2 bases at J, leaving 4 bases unmatched. In nucleotides, the CDR3 is TGTGCCAGTAGCGTGACAGGGCCCAAAAACATTCAGTACTTC. Residues: CASSVTGPKNIQYF.

The chain has TRBV19 and TRBJ1-2; 9 bases align to TRBD1. The junction had 7 bases not matched to a gene; V was cut back by 7 bases and J by 7 bases. Germline CDR1 and CDR2: LNHDA and SQIVND (reference sequence). This CDR3 is built from 13 residues. CDR3 coding DNA: TGTGCCAGTACTAAACAGGGGGCGAGTGGCTACACCTTC. It translates to CASTKQGASGYTF.

The chain recombines TRBV19 with TRBJ2-7; TRBD1 agrees at 7 bases. V lost 6 bases and J lost 5; bases outside the gene matches: 7. This CDR3 has 13 amino acids. CDR1 is LNHDA, CDR2 SQIVND, per germline (reference sequence). The CDR3: CASSPTGSNEQYF. The CDR3 DNA follows: TGTGCCAGTAGCCCGACAGGGAGCAACGAGCAGTACTTC.

V usage is TRBV28 and J usage is TRBJ1-4, with D perhaps matching TRBD1 (5 bases). The V gene's germline CDR1 is MDHEN and CDR2 SYDVKM. The CDR3 is made up of 16 amino acids. Trimming cost V 5 bases and J 11 bases, with 24 bases left between them. The CDR3 here is CASSAERTTQVTKLFF. The DNA of the CDR3 is TGTGCCAGCAGTGCCGAGAGGACAACTCAAGTTACGAAACTGTTTTTT.

The chain is built from TRBV27 and TRBJ1-1; maybe TRBD1 (6 bases). The CDR3 is 13 residues long. Per germline, CDR1 MNHEY and CDR2 SMNVEV (reference sequence). The V end was cut by 0 bases, the J end by 4 bases, with 6 bases between. CDR3 sequence: CASSLSRGTEAFF. The DNA of the CDR3 is TGTGCCAGCAGTTTATCCAGGGGCACTGAAGCTTTCTTT.

V gene TRBV28 combines with J gene TRBJ1-1; tentatively, D is TRBD1 (6 bases). Trimming cost V 8 bases and J 0 bases, with 13 bases left between them. The CDR3 covers 14 residues. Germline V lookup: CDR1 MDHEN, CDR2 SYDVKM. CDR3 nucleotides: TGTGCCAGCGTCAGGGGAGGGATGAACACTGAAGCTTTCTTT. Translated, it gives CASVRGGMNTEAFF.

The chain carries TRBV5-1 and TRBJ2-5; possible D gene TRBD1, 6 bases. The ends were cut back, 3 bases at V and 4 bases at J, with 13 bases in the middle. The CDR3 has 14 amino acids. Germline values: CDR1 SGHRS, CDR2 YFSETQ. The CDR3 DNA reads TGCGCCAGCAGCTCATTAACAGGGACAGAGACCCAGTACTTC. This encodes CASSSLTGTETQYF. The full variable domain, completed using reference TRBV5-1 and TRBJ2-5, is KAGVTQTPRYLIKTRGQQVTLSCSPISGHRSVSWYQQTPGQGLQFLFEYFSETQRNKGNFPGRFSGRQFSNSRSEMNVSTLELGDSALYLCASSSLTGTETQYFGPGTRLLVL.

This clone has only one observation. DNA for the CDR3: TGTGCCTGGAGTGCCTCCGGGGCCTACAATGAGCAGTTCTTC. This sequence encodes CAWSASGAYNEQFF. J is TRBJ2-1 and V is TRBV30; tentatively, D is TRBD2 (5 bases). The CDR3 consists of 14 residues. CDR1 and CDR2 (germline): GTSNPN, SVGIG (reference sequence). Trimming took off 1 base at V and 2 bases at J, with 9 bases between the two ends.

The chain carries TRBV15 and TRBJ1-1, with 8 bases identical to TRBD1. The CDR3 extends over 15 amino acids. In germline, CDR1 is LNHNV, CDR2 YYDKDF (reference sequence). With V trimmed by 0 bases and J by 5 bases, 5 bases remained unmatched. The CDR3 nucleotides are TGTGCCACCAGCAGAGAGGGCAGGGGGCAAACTGAAGCTTTCTTT. As protein: CATSREGRGQTEAFF.

The V call is TRBV11-3, the J call TRBJ2-1; a weak D match, TRBD2 (6 bases). Per the germline V gene, CDR1 is SGHNT and CDR2 is YENEEA. The V end was cut by 3 bases, the J end by 9 bases, with 12 bases between. The CDR3 contains 13 residues. CDR3 nucleotide sequence: TGTGCCAGCAGCTTTCGGGAGACCGCTGAGCAGTTCTTC. It is translated as CASSFRETAEQFF.

The V and J genes are TRBV7-8 and TRBJ2-5, with 8 nucleotides matching TRBD2. V was clipped by 1 base and J by 4 bases; unmatched bases: 5. Germline V lookup: CDR1 SGHVS, CDR2 FQNEAQ. The CDR3 is made up of 15 amino acids. In DNA form, the CDR3 reads TGTGCCAGCAGCTTAGGGGGGGGACTAGGAGAGACCCAGTACTTC. Encoded protein: CASSLGGGLGETQYF. The whole variable domain, filled in from reference TRBV7-8 and TRBJ2-5, reads GAGVSQSPRYKVAKRGQDVALRCDPISGHVSLFWYQQALGQGPEFLTYFQNEAQLDKSGLPSDRFFAERPEGSVSTLKIQRTQQEDSAVYLCASSLGGGLGETQYFGPGTRLLVL.

The gene calls are TRBV18 and TRBJ2-1, with a possible D match to TRBD2 (6 bases). Between the trimmed V and J ends, which lost 3 bases and 0 bases, there was a span of 6 bases. Germline-derived CDR1 and CDR2 are KGHSH and LQKENI. CDR3 length equals 14 residues. The CDR3 sequence is CASSPGGSYNEQFF. The CDR3 bases are TGTGCCAGCTCACCGGGGGGCTCCTACAATGAGCAGTTCTTC.

The genes are TRBV19 and TRBJ2-7; D is possibly TRBD2 (6 bases). The length of the CDR3 is 15 residues. Germline CDR1 reads LNHDA; CDR2 reads SQIVND (reference sequence). V was cut by 3 bases and J by 7 bases, with 19 bases left in between. The CDR3 nucleotides are TGTGCCAGTAGTATGTACACGGGCGGGACGAGGGAGCAGTACTTC. This codes for CASSMYTGGTREQYF.

This clone has just a few counts. V usage is TRBV7-8 and J usage is TRBJ2-7; D might be TRBD2 (7 bases). Germline V gene sequence: CDR1 SGHVS, CDR2 FQNEAQ. V dropped 4 bases and J dropped 7 bases, with 32 bases sitting between them. This CDR3 has 19 amino acids. The CDR3 DNA reads as TGTGCCAGCAGCTCCCGATTTGGGGGGGGCGGGAGTCTTGCAAGGGAGCAGTACTTC. Translated: CASSSRFGGGGSLAREQYF.